This T cell receptor (beta chain) originates from a study of OX40 agonist ivuxolimab in advanced cancers. As for the study more broadly: The costimulatory receptor OX40 (CD134) was targeted by ivuxolimab, a fully human IgG2 agonistic monoclonal antibody. Intravenous ivuxolimab was administered to patients every 2 weeks at six dose levels: 0.01, 0.1, 0.3, 1.5, 3 and 10 mg/kg. Of the approximately 50 dose-escalation patients, hepatocellular carcinoma was present in about 20, melanoma in around 15, renal cell carcinoma in 9 and head and neck cancer in 9. Prior anti-PD-1, anti-PD-L1 or anti-CTLA-4 therapy was permitted, and 40% of dose-escalation patients had received checkpoint inhibitors. Partial responses were achieved by three dose-escalation patients, of whom one had hepatocellular carcinoma and two had cutaneous melanoma. The paper describes the monotherapy dose-escalation part (N ≈ 52 patients) of the phase I trial of ivuxolimab. Peripheral TCRbeta sequencing aimed to test whether ivuxolimab altered TCR sequence diversity and caused clonal T-cell expansion. In the dose-escalation cohort, 82.7% of patients were male, and the mean age was roughly 60 years, with a range of roughly 23 to 85. Paper-wide results and their limitations: Low levels of normalized T-cell clonal expansion were also seen in some nonresponding patients. In the 0.1-3.0 mg/kg groups, partial responders had among the lowest normalized peripheral clonal expansion, particularly in CD8+ T cells. At doses from 0.1 to 3.0 mg/kg, clonal expansion was seen in both CD4+ and CD8+ blood T cells between baseline and week 6. Antigen specificity was not determined for the clonally expanded peripheral T cells. After ivuxolimab, expanded clones were on average more numerous among CD8+ T cells than among CD4+ T cells.

To sequence the TCRbeta CDR3 region, genomic DNA was isolated from the sorted cells. The immunoSEQ Assay was used for sequencing of TCRbeta CDR3 regions. TCRdb holds this immuneACCESS table with in-frame rearrangements only. Some clones are missing; in checked studies, unresolved V genes explain under half, and the rest has no known cause. Here the sample has about 61,000 clones; 70% to 90% occur a single time. Of the sample, approximately 1.3% falls within the top ten clones. Patients with autoimmune disease history or receiving systemic immunosuppression were excluded from the trial. Peripheral blood for TCR sequencing was drawn from every dose cohort at baseline, at cycle 4 day 1 and at cycle 7 day 1. The samples were taken from a phase I, first-in-human, multicenter, open-label dose-escalation trial of ivuxolimab. Adults with locally advanced or metastatic melanoma, renal cell, hepatocellular, or head and neck squamous cell carcinoma were enrolled in the trial. Before TCR sequencing, CD4+ T cells and CD8+ T cells were sorted from peripheral blood as separate populations.

For this clone: Its binding antigen is unknown. It has no much larger one-base neighbor in the sample; base qualities were not kept.

The CDR3 has 14 amino acids, counting the end cysteine and phenylalanine. Of all the DNA, just the CDR3 is kept, 42 bases in frame from base 1. The germline V gene sets CDR1 to SNHLY and CDR2 to FYNNEI. The trim is 3 bases for V and 7 bases for J, with a gap of 13 bases between the germline ends. Source: CD4+ or CD8+ T cells sorted from blood, taken in a trial of the OX40 agonist ivuxolimab. This sequence originates from an adult with an advanced solid tumor such as melanoma, head and neck, liver or kidney cancer. This chain joins TRBV2 to TRBJ1-5; TRBD1 is a weak D gene call, 5 bases matching. The nucleotide sequence is TGTGCCAGCAGTGATCAGGGATCGGGGCAGCCCCAGCATTTT. This sequence encodes CASSDQGSGQPQHF.